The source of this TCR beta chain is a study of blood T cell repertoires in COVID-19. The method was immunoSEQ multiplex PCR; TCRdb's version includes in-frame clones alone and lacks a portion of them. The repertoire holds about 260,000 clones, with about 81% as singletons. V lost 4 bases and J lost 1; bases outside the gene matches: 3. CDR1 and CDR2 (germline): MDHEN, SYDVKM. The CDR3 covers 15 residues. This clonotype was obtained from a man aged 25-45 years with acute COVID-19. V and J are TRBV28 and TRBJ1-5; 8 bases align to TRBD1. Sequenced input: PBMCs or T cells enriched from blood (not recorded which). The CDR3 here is CASSWRQGSNQPQHF. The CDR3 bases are TGTGCCAGCAGTTGGAGACAGGGGAGCAATCAGCCCCAGCATTTT.